This entry concerns a single T cell receptor (beta chain). Its antigen is still unknown. Investigators spread the genomic DNA of each subset evenly over several immunoSEQ plates. DNA from unsorted PBMC was sequenced on ten immunoSEQ deep assay plates. The table came from immunoSEQ multiplex PCR; TCRdb's copy has only in-frame clones and leaves some out. The sample yields approximately 440,000 clones, roughly three quarters seen once. Within Nashville, Tennessee resided all donors, each a Caucasian adult. The entry originates in a study of shared clonotypes between healthy human individuals. Findings of the study overall: Genetic and exposure-history diversity was limited by the few donors.

Germline V gene data show CDR1 as MDHEN and CDR2 as SYDVKM. Trimming took off 8 bases at V and 13 bases at J, with 32 bases between the two ends. The CDR3 length is 16 residues. The V gene is TRBV28, the J gene TRBJ2-5, with D possibly called TRBD1 or TRBD2 (5 bases each). This clonotype originated in a woman in her thirties or forties in good health. Some clones in this sample may be carry-over from other donors' samples. What was sequenced was PBMCs. The chain's CDR3 is CASGSRDPPSEFERYF. CDR3 nucleotide sequence: TGTGCCAGCGGTTCCAGGGACCCTCCCTCTGAGTTCGAGCGGTACTTC.